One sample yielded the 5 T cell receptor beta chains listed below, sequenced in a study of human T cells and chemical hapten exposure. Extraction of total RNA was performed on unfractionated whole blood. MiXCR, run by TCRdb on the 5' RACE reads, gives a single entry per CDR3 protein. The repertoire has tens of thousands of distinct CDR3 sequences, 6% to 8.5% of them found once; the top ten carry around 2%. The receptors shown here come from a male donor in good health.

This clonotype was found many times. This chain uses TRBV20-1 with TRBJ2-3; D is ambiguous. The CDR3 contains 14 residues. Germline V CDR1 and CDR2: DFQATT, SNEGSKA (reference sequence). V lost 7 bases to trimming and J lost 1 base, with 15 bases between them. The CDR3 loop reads CSVWPQTGTDTQYF. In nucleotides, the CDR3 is TGCAGTGTTTGGCCCCAGACGGGCACAGATACGCAGTATTTT.

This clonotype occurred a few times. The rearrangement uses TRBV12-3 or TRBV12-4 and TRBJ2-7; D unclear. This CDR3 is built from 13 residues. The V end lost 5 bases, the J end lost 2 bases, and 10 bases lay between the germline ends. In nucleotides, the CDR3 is TGTGCCAGCAGTCCCGGACCAGCCTACGAGCAGTACTTC. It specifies CASSPGPAYEQYF.

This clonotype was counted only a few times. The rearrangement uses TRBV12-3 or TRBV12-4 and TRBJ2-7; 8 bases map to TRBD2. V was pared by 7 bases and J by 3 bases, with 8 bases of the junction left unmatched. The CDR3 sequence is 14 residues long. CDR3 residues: CASTPGGALYEQYF. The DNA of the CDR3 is TGTGCCAGCACCCCGGGGGGGGCACTCTACGAGCAGTACTTC.

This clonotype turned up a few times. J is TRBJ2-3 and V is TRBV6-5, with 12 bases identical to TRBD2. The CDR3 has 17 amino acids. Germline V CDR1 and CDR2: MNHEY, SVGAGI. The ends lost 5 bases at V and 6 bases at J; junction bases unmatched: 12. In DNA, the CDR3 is TGTGCCAGCAGTAAAGGACTAGCGGGATATTCGAGGGATACGCAGTATTTT. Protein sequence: CASSKGLAGYSRDTQYF.

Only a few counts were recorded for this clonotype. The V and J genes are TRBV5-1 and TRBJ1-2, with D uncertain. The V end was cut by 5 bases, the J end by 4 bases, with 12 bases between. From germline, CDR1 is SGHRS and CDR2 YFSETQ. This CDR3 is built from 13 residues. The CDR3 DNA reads TGCGCCAGCAGGAGAGCGGACCGCTATGGCTACACCTTC. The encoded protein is CASRRADRYGYTF.